This is a list of T cell receptor beta chains from one sample in a study of CD8+ T cells in alopecia areata. TCRdb's copy holds only in-frame clones and misses some; the assay was immunoSEQ multiplex PCR. The sample holds 200,000 to 250,000 clones, 56% seen once. Sample: CD8+ T cells sorted from blood. All receptors come from a human donor in good health. Each CDR3 is given with its conserved first and last residue. The D gene is left open where the match is weak. Some rows mark clone size as missing; the rest say once, few, many or name a class of expanded clone.

>TRBV30|TRBJ1-4|NA|NA
CAWSDPRASNEKLFF
TGTGCCTGGAGTGACCCGAGGGCCTCTAATGAAAAACTGTTTTTT
>TRBV14|TRBJ2-7|TRBD2|few
CASSPASGGLSSYEQYF
TGTGCCAGCAGCCCGGCTAGCGGGGGCCTAAGCTCCTACGAGCAGTACTTC
>TRBV4-1|TRBJ2-5|NA|NA
CASSPWENGRVQETQYF
TGCGCCAGCAGCCCTTGGGAGAACGGCAGGGTACAAGAGACCCAGTACTTC
>TRBV29-1|TRBJ2-3|TRBD1|NA
CSVDRDREQDTQYF
TGCAGCGTTGATAGGGACAGGGAGCAGGATACGCAGTATTTT
>TRBV7-2|TRBJ1-6|NA|NA
CASSVPSGTNSPLHF
TGTGCCAGCAGCGTTCCTAGTGGGACTAATTCACCCCTCCACTTT
>TRBV7-6|TRBJ2-7|TRBD2|few
CASSARLAGGTYEQYF
TGTGCCAGCAGCGCCAGACTAGCGGGGGGGACCTACGAGCAGTACTTC
>TRBV4-1|TRBJ1-5|NA|few
CASSQSDSNQPQHF
TGCGCCAGCAGTCAATCTGATAGCAATCAGCCCCAGCATTTT
>TRBV29-1|TRBJ2-7|NA|NA
CSAVAGGTEQYF
TGCAGCGCTGTTGCGGGTGGGACCGAGCAGTACTTC
>TRBV5-4|TRBJ2-2|NA|few
CASIPDGTGAGELFF
TGTGCCAGCATCCCCGACGGAACTGGGGCCGGGGAGCTGTTTTTT
>TRBV11-2|TRBJ2-7|NA|many
CASSHGRGAYEQYF
TGTGCCAGCAGCCACGGTCGGGGTGCCTACGAGCAGTACTTC
>TRBV2|TRBJ2-5|TRBD1|few
CASTLGQQEETQYF
TGTGCCAGCACCCTGGGACAGCAGGAAGAGACCCAGTACTTC
>TRBV2|TRBJ1-6|NA|NA
CASSELSSFLNSPLHF
TGTGCCAGCAGTGAATTGTCGAGTTTCCTTAATTCACCCCTCCACTTT
>TRBV7-9|TRBJ1-2|NA|NA
CASSSEGYGYTF
TGTGCCAGCAGCTCGGAGGGATATGGCTACACCTTC
>TRBV2|TRBJ1-2|TRBD1|NA
CASSPTGGSYGYTF
TGTGCCAGCAGTCCGACAGGGGGCAGCTATGGCTACACCTTC
>TRBV27|TRBJ2-5|TRBD1|NA
CASSLGGQGGTQYF
TGTGCCAGCAGTTTAGGGGGACAGGGAGGGACCCAGTACTTC
>TRBV5-4|TRBJ2-3|TRBD2|once
CASSLAGGPTDTQYF
TGTGCCAGCAGCTTAGCGGGGGGGCCTACAGATACGCAGTATTTT
>TRBV11-2|TRBJ2-5|TRBD1|NA
CASSVEYGQAQETQYF
TGTGCCAGCAGCGTAGAATACGGACAGGCCCAAGAGACCCAGTACTTC
>TRBV4-1|TRBJ2-1|NA|NA
CASSQEAVLNEQFF
TGCGCCAGCAGCCAAGAGGCCGTACTCAATGAGCAGTTCTTC
>TRBV5-6|TRBJ1-1|TRBD1|NA
CASSLLGQGVTEAFF
TGTGCCAGCAGCTTGCTGGGACAGGGGGTCACTGAAGCTTTCTTT
>TRBV5-1|TRBJ1-5|NA|NA
CASSLTGHQPQHF
TGCGCCAGCAGCTTGACGGGTCATCAGCCCCAGCATTTT
>TRBV4-1|TRBJ2-5|NA|NA
CASSQDGLGAVAVPPETQYF
TGCGCCAGCAGCCAAGATGGATTGGGGGCAGTCGCCGTTCCTCCAGAGACCCAGTACTTC
>TRBV6-5|TRBJ2-5|NA|few
CASSYPSEETQYF
TGTGCCAGCAGTTACCCCAGCGAGGAGACCCAGTACTTC
>TRBV25-1|TRBJ1-1|TRBD1|NA
CASSEYIPRQGDTEAFF
TGTGCCAGCAGTGAATATATCCCCAGACAGGGGGACACTGAAGCTTTCTTT
>TRBV27|TRBJ1-5|NA|NA
CASSLVGNQPQHF
TGTGCCAGCAGTTTAGTTGGTAATCAGCCCCAGCATTTT
>TRBV11-2|TRBJ2-7|TRBD1|few
CASSLTGGEQYF
TGTGCCAGCAGCCTCACAGGGGGTGAGCAGTACTTC
>TRBV9|TRBJ2-2|NA|NA
CASTSHNTGELFF
TGTGCCAGCACCTCACACAACACCGGGGAGCTGTTTTTT
>TRBV5-4|TRBJ2-1|TRBD1|NA
CASSLYPQGSYNEQFF
TGTGCCAGCAGCTTATACCCACAGGGGTCCTACAATGAGCAGTTCTTC
>TRBV30|TRBJ2-1|NA|NA
CAHQGFNEQFF
TGTGCACACCAGGGGTTCAATGAGCAGTTCTTC
>TRBV29-1|TRBJ1-2|NA|NA
CSVGGGEANYGYTF
TGCAGCGTTGGGGGGGGCGAGGCTAACTATGGCTACACCTTC
>TRBV29-1|TRBJ1-5|NA|NA
CSVVAGRGQPQHF
TGCAGCGTTGTCGCAGGGCGAGGTCAGCCCCAGCATTTT
>TRBV7-9|TRBJ2-5|NA|NA
CASSLPGYQETQYF
TGTGCCAGCAGCTTACCGGGGTATCAAGAGACCCAGTACTTC
>TRBV27|TRBJ1-6|NA|NA
CASSLQGINSPLHF
TGTGCCAGCAGCTTACAGGGTATCAACTCACCCCTCCACTTT
>TRBV9|TRBJ2-1|TRBD1|NA
CASSVRDRSSYNEQFF
TGTGCCAGCAGCGTACGGGACAGAAGCTCCTACAATGAGCAGTTCTTC
>TRBV6-5|TRBJ1-6|NA|NA
CASSYRINSPLHF
TGTGCCAGCAGTTACCGTATCAATTCACCCCTCCACTTT
>TRBV29-1|TRBJ2-1|NA|NA
CSTNPGSEQFF
TGCAGCACTAATCCCGGGAGTGAGCAGTTCTTC
>TRBV4-1|TRBJ1-2|NA|NA
CASSQMLTGSNGYTF
TGCGCCAGCAGCCAAATGCTAACAGGGAGTAATGGCTACACCTTC
>TRBV4-1|TRBJ2-7|NA|NA
CASSQDTDSPTYEQYF
TGCGCCAGCAGCCAAGATACTGATAGCCCTACCTACGAGCAGTACTTC
>TRBV4-1|TRBJ2-4|NA|once
CASSPNIGLKNIQYF
TGCGCCAGCAGCCCCAATATAGGACTGAAAAACATTCAGTACTTC
>TRBV19|TRBJ2-7|NA|NA
CASSNDRYYEQYF
TGTGCCAGTAGTAACGACAGATACTACGAGCAGTACTTC
>TRBV27|TRBJ2-4|NA|NA
CASSREKGANIQYF
TGTGCCAGCAGTCGGGAGAAGGGGGCGAACATTCAGTACTTC
>TRBV29-1|TRBJ1-2|NA|few
CTTPGNYGYTF
TGCACCACTCCGGGGAACTATGGCTACACCTTC
>TRBV6-6|TRBJ2-3|NA|NA
CASSPYSADTQYF
TGTGCCAGCAGTCCATACTCGGCAGATACGCAGTATTTT
>TRBV25-1|TRBJ2-7|NA|NA
CASRLSSEQYF
TGTGCCAGCAGGCTATCTTCCGAGCAGTACTTC
>TRBV13|TRBJ2-1|NA|few
CASSQTGNEQFF
TGTGCCAGCAGCCAAACGGGCAATGAGCAGTTCTTC